This T cell receptor beta chain was recovered during a study of cytomegalovirus exposure and HLA in healthy donors (dated by TCRdb to 2015 to 2018). General notes on the study: According to an earlier analysis of 587 of the donors, about 190 million T cells yielded approximately 120 million unique TCR beta sequences and approximately 300 Gb of sequence data. An early release covering roughly 600 HLA-typed donors comprised about 290 gigabases of sequencing data and tens of millions of unique TCR sequences. Among the roughly 400 genotyped donors, around 81% belonged to the genetic ancestry cluster associated with self-reported Caucasian donors. The study aimed to test whether signatures of past pathogen exposure could be identified by cataloging public T cell receptors. The study profiled the T cell repertoires of about 640 subjects by immunosequencing and related them to cytomegalovirus serostatus. Along with the roughly 670-subject first cohort, a separate validation cohort of over a hundred different subjects was used. To predict cytomegalovirus infection status, the study brought together high-throughput TCR immunosequencing, statistical association of individual TCRs with disease status, and machine learning. In a later analysis, previously published TCR beta repertoires from some 640 donors were re-analyzed and high-resolution HLA genotyping was added so that TCR occurrence patterns could be studied. The later analysis used no new phenotypic data to find candidate immune exposures, relying instead on TCR beta sequences and their occurrence across donors. To decide whether each TCR beta V gene segment behaved as functional or pseudogenic, an earlier analysis of several hundred of the donors relied on high-throughput TCR beta sequencing. Donor age, sex, ethnicity and CMV serostatus were compiled together with the repertoire data. Genome-wide SNP genotypes for about three fifths of the roughly 670 donors were used in a later genetic analysis, which treated that subset as a discovery cohort. All discovery cohort repertoires had been generated using a single sequencing platform. Class I and class II HLA loci were covered by the typing at four-digit resolution. Typing coverage varied by locus: 629-630 donors for A, B, C, DRB1 and DQB1; roughly 500 for DQA1; more than 600 for DPA1; under 490 for DPB1. Four or five DR-DQ haplotypes were treated as single units for association and clustering because of strong linkage in the cohort. Among about 370 genotyped donors of the cohort, an average of approximately 220,000 unique TCR beta nucleotide sequences was sequenced per donor, of which 15% to 20% were non-productive.

Summary of the overall study and its limitations: According to a later analysis, most CMV-associated TCR beta chains appeared to be HLA-restricted, and the HLA associations seemed to be driven largely by CMV exposure. In a later genetic analysis, a missense DCLRE1C variant was associated with V-gene and J-gene trimming of TCR beta chains, and the association was replicated in an independent cohort. A later genetic analysis reported fewer N-insertions in productive TCRs among donors in an Asian-associated ancestry cluster than the roughly 700-donor mean. In vitro tests confirmed that a few of the cytomegalovirus-associated TCR beta chains recognize cytomegalovirus antigens. HLA typing was unavailable for some donors at each locus, so association tests used only the typed subset. The authors suggested that the approach could potentially be extended to other disease states and immunological phenotypes. CMV serostatus was the only immune exposure information available for the cohort. A cluster of highly shared sequence variants was judged likely to be a technical artifact of the sequencing pipeline. A further reported finding was that TCR beta sequences accurately predicted the HLA-A and HLA-B alleles for most subjects in the first cohort. Several of the top co-occurrence clusters appeared to be linked to parvovirus B19, influenza, CMV and Epstein-Barr virus, according to a later analysis. A total of 150 to 200 TCR beta chains were listed by the study as associated with cytomegalovirus. A later analysis found that HLA-associated TCR beta chains were more clonally expanded and had lower generation probabilities than equally common non-associated chains. In a later analysis, TCR association rates were found to vary across HLA loci, with the most associated TCRs seen for DRB1 alleles and the fewest for HLA-C alleles. When HLA alleles, especially DR and DQ, strongly co-occurred, attributing TCR associations to individual alleles was difficult. In both the original and validation cohorts, the classifier was reported to diagnose cytomegalovirus status with high specificity and sensitivity. The presence/absence analyses assumed that sequencing depth was roughly uniform across donors, and that assumption may not be true. Because counts were too low, about 17 rarely observed V segments, including chromosome 9 orphons, were excluded from the earlier analysis of some 590 of the donors. An earlier analysis of around 500 of the donors showed that most TCR beta V segments appeared in productive rearrangements either about 87% or about 30% of the time, which broadly matched IMGT annotations. At a false discovery rate of 0.05, a later analysis linked 15,000 to 20,000 TCR beta sequences to specific HLA alleles. Correlated functional status among segregating V segments might be attributable to linkage disequilibrium, but an unknown experimental factor could not be ruled out. Across donors, most TCR sequences were observed very rarely, whereas some public TCRs were present in many individuals. This cohort had only TCR beta chains sequenced, and the lack of alpha or paired-chain data limited which features could be detected. Some IMGT-functional V segments, including TRBV6-2 and TRBV6-3, could not be told apart with the 87-base-pair reads, so those segments were excluded.

The CDR3 numbers 16 residues from cysteine through phenylalanine. Only CDR3 DNA remains: 48 bases, in frame from the first base. V is trimmed back by 7 bases and J by 4 bases, and the junction contains 15 bases that no gene match accounts for. CDR1 and CDR2 are drawn from the germline V gene (reference sequence): LNHDA, SQIVND. The library was generated by the immunoSEQ multiplex PCR assay. The multiplex PCR relied on a mix of 60 forward primers for TCR Vbeta segments and 13 reverse primers for TCR Jbeta segments. Amplification of the CDR3 region of rearranged TCR beta genes was performed with a multiplex PCR assay on genomic DNA. Amplified TCR beta libraries were sequenced as 87-base-pair reads on the Illumina HiSeq System. Per the authors' processing: Across the 500 to 850 repertoires, a later analysis counted roughly 77 million unique TCR beta chains, about 10 million of which were shared by at least two donors. A nearest-neighbor algorithm error-corrected the raw reads and collapsed the reads into unique sequences, merging closely related sequences to remove PCR and sequencing errors. To assign V, D and J gene segments, CDR3 sequences were aligned to IMGT reference sequences. For a sequence to be retained, a match of at least six nucleotides to both a V gene segment and a J gene segment was required. Rearrangements were called productive when the CDR3 lacked stop codons and stayed in frame with V and J; all others were non-productive. CDR3 was defined according to IMGT convention as the region running from the second conserved V-encoded cysteine to the conserved J-encoded phenylalanine. The earlier analysis of about 570 of the donors excluded any sequence lacking an unambiguous match to a single V gene segment. In an earlier analysis of a few hundred of the donors, a V segment was called functional when productive rearrangements were above 56.7%, and segregating when the standard deviation between donors exceeded 5%. A statistical classification framework was built for diagnosing cytomegalovirus status from the catalog of TCR beta chain sequences. A later analysis assigned V and J genes by comparing TCR nucleotide sequences with IMGT/GENE-DB human TR gene sequences. A later analysis assigned CDR3 sequences and most-parsimonious VDJ recombination scenarios with the TCRdist pipeline. In a later analysis, every TCR beta chain was defined by the combination of its CDR3 amino acid sequence and its V-gene family, and reads without a unique V-gene family were dropped. In a later analysis, around 600 highly shared, low-generation-probability nucleotide sequences were removed to address suspected cross-contamination and a sequencing artifact. For each public chain, a later analysis derived a clonal expansion index from normalized ranks of inferred template counts within each repertoire. Generation probabilities in a later analysis came from a VDJ recombination model fitted to out-of-frame rearrangements, and those results were checked against IGoR. In a later analysis, TCR-TCR, TCR-HLA and TCR-CMV co-occurrence was scored with hypergeometric tests, and a repertoire-size bias correction was applied to TCR pairs. A later analysis estimated false discovery rates by permuting HLA or CMV assignments 20 times. A later analysis grouped co-occurring TCRs with DBSCAN, adding TCRdist sequence similarity when clustering within HLA-allele-positive subsets. For co-occurrence clustering, repertoires with fewer than 30,000 or more than 120,000 public chains were excluded, along with a handful of repertoires with anomalous nucleotide sharing. Entries here come from immuneACCESS through TCRdb and include only in-frame sequences with V and J called. Some clones fail to appear in such tables; in the studies checked, an unresolved V gene covers under half of the shortfall, and the cause of the remainder is unknown. V and J calls and clone size are those listed in that table; D and trimming were worked out from the DNA. In this sample the table shows 65,000 to 70,000 clones, around 75% of which occur a single time. The ten largest account for approximately 7.8% of the sample.

In total, 600 or so healthy bone marrow donors made up the cohort. At the time of sampling, all cohort members were nominally healthy, though unrecorded immune exposures were likely present. The donor was CMV seropositive and was included in the group of 290 or so seropositive cohort members. Every donor gave a peripheral blood sample, and the peripheral blood mononuclear cells from that sample were used for TCR beta sequencing. The Qiagen DNeasy Blood Extraction Kit was used to extract genomic DNA from the blood cell samples. Worth noting for this clone: Its cognate antigen has yet to be identified. No clone much larger than this one lies a single base away; base qualities are absent.

The sequencing sample was made of PBMCs. The origin of this receptor is a woman aged 30 to 39 in good health and CMV-seropositive. Recombination joined TRBV19 with TRBJ2-5; 7 middle bases align to TRBD2. At the DNA level, the sequence is TGTGCCAGTATGGCGGGAGTGGGAGACGGGGTAGAGACCCAGTACTTC. It codes for CASMAGVGDGVETQYF.